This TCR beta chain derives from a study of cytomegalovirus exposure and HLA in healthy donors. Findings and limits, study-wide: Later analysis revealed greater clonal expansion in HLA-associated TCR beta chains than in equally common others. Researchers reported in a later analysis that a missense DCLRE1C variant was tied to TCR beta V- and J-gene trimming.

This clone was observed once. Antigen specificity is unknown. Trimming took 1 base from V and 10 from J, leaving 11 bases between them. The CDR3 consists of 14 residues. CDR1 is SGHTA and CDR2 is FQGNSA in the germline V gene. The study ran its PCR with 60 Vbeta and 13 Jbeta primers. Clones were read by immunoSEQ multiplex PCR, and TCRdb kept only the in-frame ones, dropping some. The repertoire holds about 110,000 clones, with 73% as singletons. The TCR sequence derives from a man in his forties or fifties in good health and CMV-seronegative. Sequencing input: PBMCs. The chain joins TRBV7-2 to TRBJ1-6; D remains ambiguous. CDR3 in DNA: TGTGCCAGCAGCTTAGACCCCGTTAGATCACCCCTCCACTTT. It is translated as CASSLDPVRSPLHF.